This TCR beta chain was sequenced for a study of STAT3 mutations in large granular lymphocyte leukemia. Study information: Canonical activating STAT3 mutations were detected in roughly half of the longitudinally sequenced T-LGLL patients.

Method: immunoSEQ multiplex PCR; TCRdb's copy keeps in-frame clones and lacks some. Of several thousand clones in the sample, 80% to 95% are singletons; the top ten hold 66%. Study-wide findings and caveats: Variable sampling intervals and differing treatment regimens complicated linking therapy response to TCR clonal burden changes. Persisting codominant clonotypes may have hidden a small pathogenic clone. In T-cell large granular lymphocyte leukemia, about half of patients showed multiple immunodominant subclonotypes. TCR clonotype switching after therapy occurred in about 30% of the 18 patients.

In germline, CDR1 is SGHTA, CDR2 FQGNSA. The CDR3 loop spans 17 amino acids. Trimming pared 1 base from V and 3 bases from J, leaving 16 bases between. A word on this clone: Its antigen is as yet unknown.

The V and J genes are TRBV7-2 and TRBJ2-4, with a possible D match to TRBD1 (5 bases). Specimen: peripheral blood mononuclear cells. The TCR sequence derives from a man between 60 and 70 years old with T-cell large granular lymphocyte leukemia. Some clones in this sample may be carry-over from other donors' samples. The CDR3 DNA is TGTGCCAGCAGCTTAGGTTCTGCAGGGTGGGGCAAAAACATTCAGTACTTC. It is translated as CASSLGSAGWGKNIQYF.